This T cell receptor beta chain stems from a study of cytomegalovirus exposure and HLA in healthy donors. PCR primers comprised 60 Vbeta and 13 Jbeta primers. Method: immunoSEQ multiplex PCR; TCRdb's copy keeps in-frame clones and lacks some. This repertoire shows about 130,000 clones, roughly four fifths found once; its top ten account for approximately 6%. The sequencing sample was made of PBMCs. The receptor comes from a woman in her thirties or forties in good health and CMV-seropositive.

The CDR3: CASRGGTYEQYF. CDR3 nucleotides: TGTGCCAGCAGGGGCGGGACCTACGAGCAGTACTTC. The J gene is TRBJ2-7, the V gene TRBV7-3, with a tentative D call TRBD2 (6 bases). CDR3 size: 12 residues. Germline-derived CDR1 and CDR2 are SGHTA and FQGTGA. V lost 6 bases and J lost 2, with 8 bases in between.